The clone carrying this TCR beta chain has a single count. CDR1 and CDR2 (germline): MNHEY, SMNVEV (reference sequence). The trim removed 11 bases at V and 1 base at J, leaving 11 bases unmatched. This CDR3 spans 15 amino acids. The data were taken from a study of blood T cells in healthy people across ages. The authors ran a second PCR of 7 to 11 cycles using a sample-barcoded 5' primer and a J-beta primer mix. TCRdb recomputed calls from the 5' RACE reads with MiXCR, one row per CDR3 protein. The sample consists of approximately 400,000 distinct CDR3 sequences, more than 45% of them appearing once. This receptor was obtained from a man in his sixties in good health. The chain carries TRBV27 and TRBJ1-5, with 7 nucleotides matching TRBD1. Sequencing was performed on blood. The CDR3 sequence: CAGTRQGGSNQPQHF. For the CDR3, the DNA is TGTGCCGGAACTCGACAGGGCGGAAGCAATCAGCCCCAGCATTTT.